This TCR beta chain appears in the sequencing data of a study of naive and memory T cell subsets (dated by TCRdb to about 2017). At the level of the whole study: The study applied an open-source, UMI-based TCR alpha and beta sequencing pipeline to sorted naive and memory peripheral blood T cell subsets. IgG serology results and the functional CMV T cell responses were in complete agreement. RNA was DNase-treated and reverse transcribed with TCR constant-region primers, mostly using SuperScript III.

The paper's findings and limits, for the study overall: A power law was followed by TCR abundance, with an exponent that differed between naive and memory subsets but was consistent across the three individuals. A clonotype was defined as a single alpha or beta chain sequence rather than as a paired alpha/beta receptor. RNA-based TCR counts may be affected by expression changes linked to T cell activation and differentiation. In both CD4 and CD8 cells, the Gini index increased while Shannon and inverse Simpson diversity decreased from naive through CM, EM and EMRA. The repertoire findings for the naive and memory subsets could not be validated against a ground truth because none was available. After error correction, only a single occurrence was seen for over 85% of naive TCR sequences, so much steeper abundance distributions were produced than in memory subsets.

From the second PCR step onward, the TCR alpha chain libraries and the TCR beta chain libraries were amplified separately. To determine each donor's CMV status, fresh PBMCs were stimulated overnight with CMV viral lysate, and IFNgamma production from CD4+ T cells was then assessed. Using Miltenyi beads, CD4 T cells were first positively selected, and CD8 T cells were then positively selected from the CD4-negative fraction. After staining for CD3, CD4, CD8, CD45RA, CD27 and a live/dead dye, cells were sorted on a BD Aria II into four subsets based on CD45RA and CD27. Blood came from a few healthy volunteers, each fractionated into CD4 and CD8 T cells and then into four differentiation subsets. Roughly 120 ml of peripheral blood was collected from each donor, and PBMC were isolated from the blood using Ficoll-Paque PLUS density-gradient centrifugation. After sorting, cells were lysed in RLT buffer, RNA was extracted using a Qiagen RNeasy kit, and the extracted RNA was stored at -80 degrees C.

V is cut by 6 bases and J by 9 bases, and the space between the germline ends is 21 bases. The germline V gene encodes CDR1 DFQATT and CDR2 SNEGSKA (reference sequence). The CDR3 covers 13 residues, taking in both the cysteine and the phenylalanine. Just CDR3 DNA is preserved here, 39 bases in frame from base 1. The library relied on UMI-ligation and nested PCR. An equimolar mix of two oligonucleotides covering both TRBC1 and TRBC2 was used as the beta constant-region primer. A single-stranded oligonucleotide bearing the SP2 primer plus a 12-nucleotide UMI was ligated onto the 3' end of the cDNA by T4 RNA ligase 1. The ligated cDNA went through four rounds of PCR with nested alpha and beta constant-region primers together with the SP2 primer. The ligation reaction was incubated at 16°C for roughly 19-24 hours. PCR2 was typically run as a SYBR Green qPCR and stopped at a predetermined threshold to prevent over-amplification. Apart from the first purification, every purification step used Agencourt AMPure XP magnetic beads. Library quantification was done by Qubit, followed by a TapeStation check on which the main peak was expected at around 650 bp. Pooled libraries were sequenced on an Illumina MiSeq using v2 2x251 paired-end kits, and typically roughly 1-2.2 million reads were obtained per sample. Each sample's library went into the pool at 4 nM, and about 5-8% PhiX was added to help with cluster recognition. As for the authors' bioinformatics: Using tag matching that tolerated one base-pair mismatch, Decombinator assigned V and J genes to FASTQ reads that had been processed by Demultiplexor. Collapsinator used UMIs to correct both sequencing errors and frequency errors arising from PCR heterogeneity. TCRs were translated and CDR3s were extracted from the conserved cysteine to the FGXG phenylalanine by CDR3Translator, with non-productive sequences being flagged. Gini, Shannon entropy and inverse Simpson indices were calculated on repertoires that had been subsampled to equal numbers of UMI-defined TCRs. Within the linear range, a power law was fitted to clonotype abundance distributions using maximum likelihood. When run on a single naive CD8 sample, MIGEC and the pipeline yielded similar UMI counts, similar unique TCR numbers and similar clonal distributions. Repertoires were searched for several thousand CMV-associated CDR3 sequences compiled from VDJdb and a published dataset. TCRdb itself trimmed the public reads at Q25 with fastp, ran MiXCR and retained productive beta chains. Entries that share a CDR3 protein sequence are merged under the most common genes and DNA. These V and J calls derive from TCRdb rather than the authors' analysis. This sample comprises about 90,000 distinct CDR3 sequences, 7% to 7.5% of them detected only once. The ten most abundant clones make up 1.6% of the sample.

This clonotype showed up many times. Its recognized antigen is unknown. No clone much larger than this one lies a single base away; base qualities are absent. Sequences were obtained from central memory CD4+ T cells from blood. The cell subset or site label, read with the paper, signifies: central memory, CD45RA- CD27+. This receptor was taken from a human donor in good health. The rearrangement joined TRBV20-1 to TRBJ2-7, with the D call tentatively TRBD1 or TRBD2, each fitting 5 bases. The nucleotides are TGCAGTGCCCCCCGGGACGGAGGAGTGGTGCAGTACTTC. This codes for CSAPRDGGVVQYF.